This T cell receptor beta chain is drawn from a study of shared clonotypes between healthy human individuals. General study results and limits: Among donors, the sharing of clonotypes was expected to be influenced by sequencing depth. A generally larger estimated richness was seen in naive subsets than in memory subsets.

Donation came from healthy HIV-negative adults that had no recent acute infections or vaccinations. The germline V gene encodes CDR1 LNHNV and CDR2 YYDKDF (reference sequence). The CDR3 length is 15 residues. The V segment lost 4 bases and the J segment 5 bases; nucleotides outside the gene matches: 6. This clone appeared many times. Its antigen remains unidentified. TCRdb's copy holds only in-frame clones and misses some; the assay was immunoSEQ multiplex PCR. The data show some 630,000 clones, more than 70% seen once. The chain uses TRBV15 and TRBJ2-7; 12 bases align to TRBD2. This TCR came from a woman in her twenties or thirties in good health. What was sequenced was memory CD4+ T cells sorted from blood. As to subset: CD45RA-negative fraction. The CDR3 DNA is TGTGCCACCAGCAAGGAGACTAGCGGGAGTAACGAGCAGTACTTC. This gives the protein CATSKETSGSNEQYF.